The clone carrying this TCR beta chain occurred once. Its antigen is not known. TCRdb keeps only in-frame clones here, not all; method: immunoSEQ multiplex PCR. The repertoire holds 210,000 or so clones, with about 94% as singletons. The sample belongs to a study of T cell responses to AZD1222 COVID-19 vaccine. Study results and caveats: A mostly white British donor set with more females was recruited, and clonal diversity was possibly underestimated. After the peak T cell response, and only then, were repertoires sampled. There were vaccine-associated CD4 TCRs across spike, dominant at 160-218 and 743-854. Following two doses of AZD1222, Spike-specific TCR breadth and depth rose.

Germline V gene data show CDR1 as SQVTM and CDR2 as ANQGSEA. With 6 bases removed from V and 5 bases from J, the gap between germline ends came to 10 bases. This CDR3 contains 12 residues. This sequence joins TRBV29-1 and TRBJ2-2; D not resolved. This sample comprised peripheral blood, obtained 28 days after the second dose of the MenACWY control vaccine. The receptor's source is an adult who received the MenACWY meningococcal vaccine as a control. CDR3 DNA: TGCAGCGTCCTCTGGGCGACCGGGGAGCTGTTTTTT. Translating it yields CSVLWATGELFF.